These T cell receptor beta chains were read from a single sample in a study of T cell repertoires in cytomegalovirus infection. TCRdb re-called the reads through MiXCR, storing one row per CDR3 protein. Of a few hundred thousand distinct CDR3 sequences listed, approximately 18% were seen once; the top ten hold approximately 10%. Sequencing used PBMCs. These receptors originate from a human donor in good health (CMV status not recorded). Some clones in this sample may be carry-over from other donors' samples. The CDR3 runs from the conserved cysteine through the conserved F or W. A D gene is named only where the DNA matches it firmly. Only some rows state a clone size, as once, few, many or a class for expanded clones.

DNA: TGCGCCAGCAGTCAGCCTACTAGCGGGATAGCCTACGAGCAGTACTTC; CDR3: CASSQPTSGIAYEQYF; size: few; J: TRBJ2-7; length: 16; V: TRBV23-1; D: TRBD2
DNA: TGTGCCATCAGTGTTTCTCCCGCGAACTATGGCTACACCTTC; CDR3: CAISVSPANYGYTF; size: few; J: TRBJ1-2; length: 14; V: TRBV10-3; D: -
DNA: TGCGCCAGCAGCCAAGGTTTGGGATCGGGGGGAAACACCATATATTTT; CDR3: CASSQGLGSGGNTIYF; size: few; J: TRBJ1-3; length: 16; V: TRBV4-3; D: -
DNA: TGTGCCTGGGAAGTAGGCGGTACAGATACGCAGTATTTT; CDR3: CAWEVGGTDTQYF; size: few; J: TRBJ2-3; length: 13; V: TRBV30; D: -
DNA: TGCGCCAGCAGCCAAGGAGGCTTCAATCAGCCCCAGCATTTT; CDR3: CASSQGGFNQPQHF; size: few; J: TRBJ1-5; length: 14; V: TRBV4-1; D: -
DNA: TGTGCCAGCACAACAGGTGGGGGGATCTATCAGCCCCAGCATTTT; CDR3: CASTTGGGIYQPQHF; size: many; J: TRBJ1-5; length: 15; V: TRBV7-2; D: -
DNA: TGTGCCAGCCGGGACAGTTACTCCTACGAGCAGTACTTC; CDR3: CASRDSYSYEQYF; size: many; J: TRBJ2-7; length: 13; V: TRBV7-2; D: TRBD1
DNA: TGCAGCGTCCCCGTTGCCCCGGGACAGGCAACTAATGAAAAACTGTTTTTT; CDR3: CSVPVAPGQATNEKLFF; size: few; J: TRBJ1-4; length: 17; V: TRBV29-1; D: TRBD1
DNA: TGCGCCAGCCACACCACCAGGGGTTCTGGACACAATGAGCAGTTCTTC; CDR3: CASHTTRGSGHNEQFF; size: many; J: TRBJ2-1; length: 16; V: TRBV10-2; D: -
DNA: TGTGCCAGCAGCCGAATACAGGGGGCGTGGGGGAACACTGAAGCTTTCTTT; CDR3: CASSRIQGAWGNTEAFF; size: many; J: TRBJ1-1; length: 17; V: TRBV7-2; D: TRBD1
DNA: TGTGCCAGCAGCTTATTCGGGGCCAACGTCCTGACTTTC; CDR3: CASSLFGANVLTF; size: many; J: TRBJ2-6; length: 13; V: TRBV7-8; D: -
DNA: TGTGCCAGCAGCTTAAGGACTCAAGGGGGGGAGACCCAGTACTTC; CDR3: CASSLRTQGGETQYF; size: few; J: TRBJ2-5; length: 15; V: TRBV7-2; D: -
DNA: TGCGCCAGCAGCCACCTCTTTTCAGCTGAGCAGTTCTTC; CDR3: CASSHLFSAEQFF; size: many; J: TRBJ2-1; length: 13; V: TRBV4-3; D: -
DNA: TGTGCCAGCAGACCGTACAGCAATGAGCAGTTCTTC; CDR3: CASRPYSNEQFF; size: -; J: TRBJ2-1; length: 12; V: TRBV11-1; D: -
DNA: TGTGCCAGCAGCGAGACTAGCGGGAGTGTGGGTGAGCAGTTCTTC; CDR3: CASSETSGSVGEQFF; size: few; J: TRBJ2-1; length: 15; V: TRBV2; D: TRBD2
DNA: TGTGCCAGCAGCTTAGTGGGACAGTATAGCAATCAGCCCCAGCATTTT; CDR3: CASSLVGQYSNQPQHF; size: many; J: TRBJ1-5; length: 16; V: TRBV7-2; D: TRBD1
DNA: TGTGCCAGCGGTGGACGGGAAAACCCGGTATTTGGCTACACCTTC; CDR3: CASGGRENPVFGYTF; size: -; J: TRBJ1-2; length: 15; V: TRBV5-4; D: -
DNA: TGCAGTGCTAGAGATCGAGCCTCAGGAGACAAACTGTTTTTT; CDR3: CSARDRASGDKLFF; size: -; J: TRBJ1-4; length: 14; V: TRBV20-1; D: -
DNA: TGTGCCAGCAGTACAAACCGGGACAGGGGGCGCGATAGCGGGAAGAGGCAGTACTTC; CDR3: CASSTNRDRGRDSGKRQYF; size: few; J: TRBJ2-7; length: 19; V: TRBV27; D: TRBD1
DNA: TGTGCCAGCAGCTTAGTCTGGCTAGCGGGGGGGACAGATACGCAGTATTTT; CDR3: CASSLVWLAGGTDTQYF; size: -; J: TRBJ2-3; length: 17; V: TRBV7-2; D: TRBD2
DNA: TGTGCCAGCAGCCCCTGGACGGGCATCCAGCATTTT; CDR3: CASSPWTGIQHF; size: many; J: TRBJ1-5; length: 12; V: TRBV7-2; D: -
DNA: TGTGCCAGCATCAACAGGGGGCGCGGTTCCTACGAGCAGTACTTC; CDR3: CASINRGRGSYEQYF; size: -; J: TRBJ2-7; length: 15; V: TRBV6-4; D: TRBD1
DNA: TGCGCCAGCAGTAAATCCTGGACAGGACGTGAAAAACTGTTTTTT; CDR3: CASSKSWTGREKLFF; size: few; J: TRBJ1-4; length: 15; V: TRBV23-1; D: TRBD1
DNA: TGCGCCAGCAGTGAGTTTGCGGGAGATGGGAATGAGCAGTTCTTC; CDR3: CASSEFAGDGNEQFF; size: few; J: TRBJ2-1; length: 15; V: TRBV10-2; D: TRBD2
DNA: TGTGCCAGCAGCTTAGAACAGTCTCTGAATTCACCCCTCCACTTT; CDR3: CASSLEQSLNSPLHF; size: many; J: TRBJ1-6; length: 15; V: TRBV7-2; D: -
DNA: TGTGCCAGCAGCCCGCCGAGCGGGGGGGCCCAGTACTTC; CDR3: CASSPPSGGAQYF; size: few; J: TRBJ2-5; length: 13; V: TRBV7-2; D: TRBD2
DNA: TGTGCCAGCAGTGGGTTCGGGACAGCGAACACCGGGGAGCTGTTTTTT; CDR3: CASSGFGTANTGELFF; size: -; J: TRBJ2-2; length: 16; V: TRBV2; D: TRBD1
DNA: TGTGCCAGCAGCGGCCGTGGACAGTGGAACACTGAAGCTTTCTTT; CDR3: CASSGRGQWNTEAFF; size: -; J: TRBJ1-1; length: 15; V: TRBV7-9; D: -
DNA: TGTGCCAGCAGTGATTGGGACACTGAAGCTTTCTTT; CDR3: CASSDWDTEAFF; size: few; J: TRBJ1-1; length: 12; V: TRBV25-1; D: -